These 19 T cell receptor beta chains were all obtained from the same sample, sequenced in a study of blood T cells in healthy people across ages. Primed by a sample-barcoded 5' primer and a J-beta primer mix, a second PCR proceeded for 7 to 11 cycles. TCRdb analysed the 5' RACE reads with MiXCR anew, one entry per CDR3 protein. The data show approximately 780,000 distinct CDR3 sequences, with 20% to 30% seen just once and roughly 3.1% held by the top ten. The same data also went into a second study, on T cells of mothers and their children.

The specimen was blood. The receptors were sampled from a boy aged 5-17 years in good health.

The chain joins TRBV7-2 to TRBJ1-2, with 10 nucleotides matching TRBD1. The length of the CDR3 is 16 residues. The trim removed 5 bases at V and 2 bases at J, leaving 8 bases unmatched. The germline gives CDR1 SGHTA, CDR2 FQGNSA. DNA of the CDR3: TGTGCCAGCAGCCCAAGGACAGGGGGACTCAACTATGGCTACACCTTC. Residues: CASSPRTGGLNYGYTF.

This clonotype was seen more than once but under ten times. V usage is TRBV4-1 and J usage is TRBJ1-6; D unclear. V dropped 7 bases and J dropped 8 bases, with 12 bases sitting between them. This CDR3 has 13 amino acids. Germline V gene lookup returns CDR1 MGHRA and CDR2 YSYEKL. The CDR3 here is CASKALGDSPLHF. CDR3 DNA sequence: TGCGCCAGCAAAGCCCTAGGCGATTCACCCCTCCACTTT.

This clonotype has just a few counts. This sequence joins TRBV10-3 and TRBJ1-1; unclear D gene. The ends were cut back, 7 bases at V and 1 base at J, with 16 bases in the middle. The CDR3 covers 15 residues. Germline V CDR1 and CDR2: ENHRY, SYGVKD. The CDR3, as DNA: TGTGCCATCATTCAGGACGCGCTGGCGAACACTGAAGCTTTCTTT. Translation gives CAIIQDALANTEAFF.

This clonotype has just a few counts. The gene calls are TRBV19 and TRBJ1-2; D is undetermined. Trimming stripped 3 bases from V and 2 bases from J, with 7 bases between. The CDR3 consists of 13 residues. The germline gives CDR1 LNHDA, CDR2 SQIVND (reference sequence). The CDR3 DNA reads as TGTGCCAGTAGTATTGGTAGGAACTATGGCTACACCTTC. It yields the protein CASSIGRNYGYTF.

CDR3 sequence reads: CASSTRTGADTQYF. CDR3 DNA: TGTGCCAGCAGTACACGGACGGGAGCAGATACGCAGTATTTT. The rearrangement joins TRBV12-3 or TRBV12-4 to TRBJ2-3, with D possibly matching TRBD2 (6 bases). There are 14 residues in the CDR3. The germline V and J ends were trimmed by 5 bases and 4 bases, with 13 bases remaining between them.

The chain is built from TRBV5-1 and TRBJ2-2; 11 bases agree with TRBD1. Trimming at V came to 4 bases and at J to 7 bases, leaving 9 bases not matched to a gene. CDR1 is SGHRS, CDR2 YFSETQ, per germline. The CDR3 loop spans 16 amino acids. CDR3 in amino acids: CASSLGTGGLGGELFF. DNA for the CDR3: TGCGCCAGCAGCCTCGGGACAGGGGGACTTGGCGGGGAGCTGTTTTTT.

This clonotype was seen a few times. The V call is TRBV12-3 or TRBV12-4, the J call TRBJ2-5, with 9 bases that match TRBD2. Trimming at V came to 1 base and at J to 5 bases, leaving 5 bases not matched to a gene. The CDR3 length is 15 residues. CDR3 protein: CASSLGGLASETQYF. DNA for the CDR3: TGTGCCAGCAGTTTAGGGGGACTAGCATCGGAGACCCAGTACTTC.

The chain recombines TRBV5-1 with TRBJ2-7; 7 bases map to TRBD1. Germline assignment: CDR1 SGHRS and CDR2 YFSETQ. V trimming: 0 bases; J trimming: 2 bases; junction bases outside the gene matches: 5. This CDR3 spans 15 amino acids. The CDR3 here is CASSLANRGAYEQYF. The CDR3 DNA follows: TGCGCCAGCAGCTTGGCAAACAGGGGAGCCTACGAGCAGTACTTC.

J is TRBJ2-5 and V is TRBV5-5; TRBD1 aligns across 7 bases. V shed 4 bases and J 0 bases; nucleotides not matched to a gene: 15. The CDR3 extends over 18 amino acids. Germline CDR1 reads SGHKS; CDR2 reads YYEKEE (reference sequence). CDR3 coding DNA: TGTGCCAGCAGCCCCGGGACAGAGTTTGTCCTGTACCAAGAGACCCAGTACTTC. Its protein product is CASSPGTEFVLYQETQYF.

This clonotype appeared a few times. The chain has TRBV20-1 and TRBJ1-3, with 10 bases lining up with TRBD1. The junction had 4 bases not matched to a gene; V was cut back by 6 bases and J by 5 bases. The CDR3 is 13 residues long. Germline CDR1 DFQATT, CDR2 SNEGSKA (reference sequence). The CDR3 protein is CSARQGARNTIYF. CDR3 in DNA: TGCAGTGCCCGACAGGGGGCCCGAAACACCATATATTTT.

This clonotype occurred a few times. The gene calls are TRBV20-1 and TRBJ1-1; D not resolved. V lost 5 bases and J 5 bases, leaving 15 bases between the germline ends. Germline assignment: CDR1 DFQATT and CDR2 SNEGSKA (reference sequence). There are 13 residues in the CDR3. In DNA form, the CDR3 reads TGCAGTGCTCTGGTCGGGGAAAAGACTGAAGCTTTCTTT. Its protein product is CSALVGEKTEAFF.

This clonotype was picked up a small number of times. CDR3: CASSLNRGLRETQYF. DNA for the CDR3: TGTGCCAGCAGCTTGAACAGGGGGCTCCGGGAGACCCAGTACTTC. The chain recombines TRBV7-2 with TRBJ2-5; the match to TRBD1 covers 9 bases. The germline CDR1 and CDR2 sequences are SGHTA and FQGNSA. The CDR3 runs 15 residues. V lost 3 bases to trimming and J lost 5 bases; unmatched junction nucleotides: 7.

V is TRBV7-6 and J is TRBJ2-1; TRBD2 might be the D (6 bases). The CDR3 is 17 amino acids. Germline values: CDR1 SGHVS, CDR2 FNYEAQ. With 4 bases removed from V and 5 bases from J, the gap between germline ends came to 21 bases. This CDR3 is CASSSEVWRGGDNEQFF. The DNA of the CDR3 is TGTGCCAGCAGCTCAGAGGTATGGCGGGGTGGCGACAATGAGCAGTTCTTC.

The gene calls are TRBV7-8 and TRBJ2-1, with 8 nucleotides matching TRBD1. This CDR3 has 15 residues. Germline assignment: CDR1 SGHVS and CDR2 FQNEAQ. The V gene end was trimmed by 2 bases and the J gene end by 8 bases; junction bases not matched to a gene: 8. The CDR3 DNA reads as TGTGCCAGCAGCTTAAGGACAGGGCCCAATGATGAGCAGTTCTTC. It specifies CASSLRTGPNDEQFF.

The chain recombines TRBV6-5 with TRBJ2-2; 11 bases match TRBD2. Looked up from germline, CDR1 is MNHEY and CDR2 is SVGAGI. The CDR3 totals 15 residues. V lost 6 bases to trimming and J lost 4 bases; unmatched junction nucleotides: 4. The CDR3 DNA reads TGTGCCAGCAGCTCCGGGACTAGCGGCACCGGGGAGCTGTTTTTT. Translation gives CASSSGTSGTGELFF.

This clonotype was detected ten times or more. The CDR3 sequence: CASSLDSGANVLTF. The CDR3 DNA follows: TGCGCCAGCAGCTTGGACTCTGGGGCCAACGTCCTGACTTTC. V is TRBV5-1 and J is TRBJ2-6; D is undetermined. The germline V and J ends were trimmed by 0 bases and 0 bases, with 1 base remaining between them. CDR3 length equals 14 residues. Germline CDR1 and CDR2: SGHRS and YFSETQ.

V is TRBV5-1 and J is TRBJ2-5, with D perhaps matching TRBD1 (6 bases). The germline V and J ends were trimmed by 0 bases and 3 bases, with 12 bases remaining between them. The CDR3 totals 15 residues. The germline gives CDR1 SGHRS, CDR2 YFSETQ. DNA for the CDR3: TGCGCCAGCAGCTTGGGCAGGACAGTTAAAGAGACCCAGTACTTC. It codes for CASSLGRTVKETQYF.

For this clonotype: The junction and the germline gene differ at one end; a read error may be behind it. The chain is built from TRBV4-1 and TRBJ2-5, with D uncertain. CDR3 size: 14 residues. CDR1 is MGHRA, CDR2 YSYEKL, per germline. CDR3 sequence reads: CAGSHVYPQETQYF. The CDR3 nucleotides read TGCGCCGGCAGCCATGTGTACCCACAAGAGACCCAGTACTTC.

This clonotype turned up a few times. The CDR3 spells CASSFRQGNTEAFF. The CDR3 DNA sequence: TGTGCCAGCAGTTTCAGACAGGGCAACACTGAAGCTTTCTTT. The V and J genes are TRBV6-1 and TRBJ1-1, with TRBD1 identical over 7 bases. This CDR3 region has 14 residues. With 5 bases clipped from V and 2 bases from J, the junction kept 5 bases outside the gene matches. Germline V gene data show CDR1 as MNHNS and CDR2 as SASEGT.